This T cell receptor (beta chain) was documented in a study of radiotherapy plus CTLA-4 blockade in lung cancer. Overall study: Among enrolled patients, roughly 18% responded and around 30% achieved disease control.

Profiling relied on immunoSEQ multiplex PCR, and the TCRdb table lists in-frame clones only, not all of them. This sample has tens of thousands of clones, with 75% to 85% found just once. Material: peripheral blood, obtained from a patient treated with radiotherapy plus ipilimumab. The TCR sequence derives from a human donor with non-small cell lung cancer who had a partial response to radiotherapy plus ipilimumab.

CDR3 loop: CASSLTGGGGETQYF. In nucleotides, the CDR3 is TGCGCCAGCAGCCTGACAGGGGGCGGAGGAGAGACCCAGTACTTC. V gene TRBV5-1 combines with J gene TRBJ2-5; 10 nucleotides line up with TRBD1. CDR3 length equals 15 residues. Germline-derived CDR1 and CDR2 are SGHRS and YFSETQ. Germline trimming cut 4 bases from V and 4 bases from J; bases unmatched to any gene: 7.